This TCR beta chain was captured in a study of blood T cell repertoires in COVID-19. The method was immunoSEQ multiplex PCR; TCRdb's version includes in-frame clones alone and lacks a portion of them. Here the sample spans hundreds of thousands of clones, around nine tenths being singletons. The length of the CDR3 is 14 residues. The V end was cut by 6 bases, the J end by 8 bases, with 17 bases between. Germline V gene sequence: CDR1 SGHAT, CDR2 FQNNGV. The rearrangement uses TRBV11-2 and TRBJ2-1; maybe TRBD1 (6 bases). The source of this sequence is a man aged 18 to 30 with active or convalescent COVID-19. The source material was peripheral blood. The CDR3 bases are TGTGCCAGCAGTCTTGGACAGTTGTCCGATGAGCAGTTCTTC. Translation gives CASSLGQLSDEQFF. Based on the CDR3 plus reference TRBV11-2 and TRBJ2-1, the full variable domain is EAGVAQSPRYKIIEKRQSVAFWCNPISGHATLYWYQQILGQGPKLLIQFQNNGVVDDSQLPKDRFSAERLKGVDSTLKIQPAKLEDSAVYLCASSLGQLSDEQFFGPGTRLTVL.